This T cell receptor beta chain was identified in a study of T cells expressing NK-cell markers. Study results and limitations: Several donors likewise had their CD3+CD56-NKG2C+ fraction led by these clonotypes.

UMI-tagged 5'RACE template switching yielded the TCR beta cDNA. From the 5' RACE reads, TCRdb lists one entry per CDR3 protein and no DNA. The sample totals 25,000 to 35,000 distinct CDR3 sequences; its top ten clones hold about 60%. The germline V gene encodes CDR1 SGHTA and CDR2 FQGTGA. The CDR3 runs 16 residues. For this clonotype: Its specificity is unknown.

The sequenced sample was blood T cells: a sorted CD56 or NKG2C T cell subset, CD4+ or CD8+ T cells, or bulk PBMC T cells (not recorded which). This receptor was obtained from a woman aged 18-70 years in good health. This sequence joins TRBV7-3 and TRBJ2-1; TCRdb outputs TRBD1, but without DNA this stays unchecked. The CDR3 reads CASSGAAGDSYNEQFF.